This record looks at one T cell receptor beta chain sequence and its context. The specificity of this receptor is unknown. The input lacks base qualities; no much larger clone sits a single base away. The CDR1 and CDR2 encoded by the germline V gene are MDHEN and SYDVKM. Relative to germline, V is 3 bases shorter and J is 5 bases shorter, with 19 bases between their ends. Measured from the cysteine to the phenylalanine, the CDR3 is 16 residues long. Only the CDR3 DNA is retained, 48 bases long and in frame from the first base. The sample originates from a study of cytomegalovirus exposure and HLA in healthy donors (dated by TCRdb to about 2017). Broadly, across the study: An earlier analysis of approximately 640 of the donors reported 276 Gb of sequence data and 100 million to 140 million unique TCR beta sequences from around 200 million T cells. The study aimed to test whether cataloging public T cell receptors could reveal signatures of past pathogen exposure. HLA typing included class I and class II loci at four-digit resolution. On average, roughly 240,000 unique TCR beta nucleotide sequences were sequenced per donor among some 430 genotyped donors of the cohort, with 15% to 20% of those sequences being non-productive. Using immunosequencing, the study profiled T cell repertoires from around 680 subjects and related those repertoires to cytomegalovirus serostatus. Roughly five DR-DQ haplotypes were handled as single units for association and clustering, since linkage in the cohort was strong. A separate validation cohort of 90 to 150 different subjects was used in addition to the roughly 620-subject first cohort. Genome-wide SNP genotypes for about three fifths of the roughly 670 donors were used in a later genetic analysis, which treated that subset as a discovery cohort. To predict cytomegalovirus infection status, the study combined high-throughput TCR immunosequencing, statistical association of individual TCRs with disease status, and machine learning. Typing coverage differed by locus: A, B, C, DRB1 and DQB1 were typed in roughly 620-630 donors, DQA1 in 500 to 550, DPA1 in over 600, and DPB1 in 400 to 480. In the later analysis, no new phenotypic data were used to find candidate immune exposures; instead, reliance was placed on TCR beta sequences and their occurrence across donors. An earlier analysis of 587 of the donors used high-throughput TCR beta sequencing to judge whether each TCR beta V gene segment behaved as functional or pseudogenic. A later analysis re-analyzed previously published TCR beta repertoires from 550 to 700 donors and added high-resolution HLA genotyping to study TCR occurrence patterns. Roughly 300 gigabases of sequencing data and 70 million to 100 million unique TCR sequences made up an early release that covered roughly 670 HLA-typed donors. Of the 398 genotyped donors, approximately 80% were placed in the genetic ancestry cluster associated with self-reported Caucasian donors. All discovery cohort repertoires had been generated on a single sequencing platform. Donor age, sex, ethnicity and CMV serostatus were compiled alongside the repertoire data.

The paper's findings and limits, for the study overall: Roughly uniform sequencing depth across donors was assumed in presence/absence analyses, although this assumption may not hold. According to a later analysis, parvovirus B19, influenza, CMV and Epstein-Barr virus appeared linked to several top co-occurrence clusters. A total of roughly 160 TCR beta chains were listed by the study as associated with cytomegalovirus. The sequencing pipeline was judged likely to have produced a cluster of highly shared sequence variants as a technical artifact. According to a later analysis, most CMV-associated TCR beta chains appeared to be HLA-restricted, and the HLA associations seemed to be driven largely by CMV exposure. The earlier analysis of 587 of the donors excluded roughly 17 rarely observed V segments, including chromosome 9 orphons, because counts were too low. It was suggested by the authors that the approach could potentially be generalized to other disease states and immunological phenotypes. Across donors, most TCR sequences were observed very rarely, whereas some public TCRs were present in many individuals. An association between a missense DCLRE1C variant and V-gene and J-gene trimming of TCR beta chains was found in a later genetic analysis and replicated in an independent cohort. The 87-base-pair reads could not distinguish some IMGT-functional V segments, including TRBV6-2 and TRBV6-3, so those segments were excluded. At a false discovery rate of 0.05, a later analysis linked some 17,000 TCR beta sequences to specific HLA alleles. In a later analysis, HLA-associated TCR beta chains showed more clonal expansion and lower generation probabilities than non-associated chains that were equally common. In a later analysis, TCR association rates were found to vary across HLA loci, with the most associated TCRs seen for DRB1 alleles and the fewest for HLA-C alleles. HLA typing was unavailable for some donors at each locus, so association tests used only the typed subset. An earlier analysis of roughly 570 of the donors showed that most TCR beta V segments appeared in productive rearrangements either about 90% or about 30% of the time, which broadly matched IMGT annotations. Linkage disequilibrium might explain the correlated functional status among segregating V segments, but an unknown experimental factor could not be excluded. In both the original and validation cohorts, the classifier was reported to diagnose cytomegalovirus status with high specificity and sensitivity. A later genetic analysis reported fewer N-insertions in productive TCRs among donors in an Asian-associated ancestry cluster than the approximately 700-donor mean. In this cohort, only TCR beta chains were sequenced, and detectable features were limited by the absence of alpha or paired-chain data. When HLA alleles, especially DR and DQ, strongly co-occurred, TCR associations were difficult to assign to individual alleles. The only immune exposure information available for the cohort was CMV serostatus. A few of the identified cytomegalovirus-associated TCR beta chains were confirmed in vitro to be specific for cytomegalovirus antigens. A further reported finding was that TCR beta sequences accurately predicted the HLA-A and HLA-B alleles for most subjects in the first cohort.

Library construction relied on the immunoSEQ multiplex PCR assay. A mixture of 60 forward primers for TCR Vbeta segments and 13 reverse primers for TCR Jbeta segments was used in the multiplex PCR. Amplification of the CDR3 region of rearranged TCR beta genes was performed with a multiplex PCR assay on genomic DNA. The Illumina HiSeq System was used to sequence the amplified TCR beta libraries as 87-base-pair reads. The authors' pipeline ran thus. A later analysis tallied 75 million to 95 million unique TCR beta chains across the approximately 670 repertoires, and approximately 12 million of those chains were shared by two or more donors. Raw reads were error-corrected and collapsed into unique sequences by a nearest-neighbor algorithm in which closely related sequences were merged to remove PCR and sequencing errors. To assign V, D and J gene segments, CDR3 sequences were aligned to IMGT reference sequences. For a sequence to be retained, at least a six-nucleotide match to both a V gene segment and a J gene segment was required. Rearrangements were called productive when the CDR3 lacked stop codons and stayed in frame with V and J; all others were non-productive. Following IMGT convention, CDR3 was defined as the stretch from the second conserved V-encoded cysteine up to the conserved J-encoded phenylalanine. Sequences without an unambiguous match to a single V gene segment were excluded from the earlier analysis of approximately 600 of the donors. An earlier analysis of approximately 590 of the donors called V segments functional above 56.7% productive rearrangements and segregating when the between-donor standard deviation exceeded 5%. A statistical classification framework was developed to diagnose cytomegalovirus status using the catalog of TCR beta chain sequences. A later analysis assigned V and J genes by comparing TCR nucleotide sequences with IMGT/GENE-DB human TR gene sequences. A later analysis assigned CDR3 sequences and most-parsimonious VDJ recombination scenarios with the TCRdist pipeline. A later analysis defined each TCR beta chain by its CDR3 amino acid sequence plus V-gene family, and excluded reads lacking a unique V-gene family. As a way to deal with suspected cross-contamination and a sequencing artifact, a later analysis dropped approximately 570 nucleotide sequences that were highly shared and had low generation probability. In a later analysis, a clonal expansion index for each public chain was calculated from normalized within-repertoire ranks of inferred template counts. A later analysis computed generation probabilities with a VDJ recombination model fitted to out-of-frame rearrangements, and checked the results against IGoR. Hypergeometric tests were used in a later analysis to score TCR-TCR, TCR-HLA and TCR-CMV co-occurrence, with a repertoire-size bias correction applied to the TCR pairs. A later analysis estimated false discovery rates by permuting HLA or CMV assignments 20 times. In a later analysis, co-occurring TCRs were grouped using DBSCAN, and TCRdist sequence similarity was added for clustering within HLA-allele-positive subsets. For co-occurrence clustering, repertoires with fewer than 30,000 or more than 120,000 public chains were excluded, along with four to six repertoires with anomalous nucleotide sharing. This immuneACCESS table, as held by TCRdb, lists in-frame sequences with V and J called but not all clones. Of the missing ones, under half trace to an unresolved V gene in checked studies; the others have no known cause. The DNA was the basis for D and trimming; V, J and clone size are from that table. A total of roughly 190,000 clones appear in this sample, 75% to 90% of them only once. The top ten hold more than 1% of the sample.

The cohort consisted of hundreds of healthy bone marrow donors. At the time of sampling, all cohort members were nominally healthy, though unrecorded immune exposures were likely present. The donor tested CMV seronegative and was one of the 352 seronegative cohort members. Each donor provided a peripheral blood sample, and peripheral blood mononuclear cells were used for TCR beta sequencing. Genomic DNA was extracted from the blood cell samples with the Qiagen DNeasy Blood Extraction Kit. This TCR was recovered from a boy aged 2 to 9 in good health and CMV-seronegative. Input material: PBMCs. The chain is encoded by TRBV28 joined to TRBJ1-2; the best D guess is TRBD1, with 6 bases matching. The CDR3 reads CASSLSGAHSWYGYTF. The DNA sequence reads TGTGCCAGCAGTTTGTCAGGGGCCCATAGTTGGTATGGCTACACCTTC.